This TCR beta chain was identified during a study of human thymus T cells. A roughly 0.45-1 mL peripheral blood aliquot was taken intraoperatively from four of eight donors. Blood DNA came from all available leukocytes, not a fixed cell number. CDR1 LGHNA and CDR2 YNFKEQ come from the germline V gene. The CDR3 has 15 residues. Trimming took 0 bases from V and 1 from J; bases not matched to a gene: 2. The repertoire was sequenced with immunoSEQ multiplex PCR; TCRdb's copy has only in-frame clones and lacks some. The table has roughly 54,000 clones, about 94% seen once. Study results and limitations: Among thymic and blood repertoires, usage of V and J genes appeared biased.

Details on this clone: Its specificity is unknown.

The specimen sequenced was blood. The rearrangement joins TRBV4-2 to TRBJ2-7; 8 bases are shared with TRBD2. This TCR derives from a boy under two years old with a congenital heart defect but otherwise immunologically healthy. The CDR3 loop is CASSQERGESYEQYF. CDR3 nucleotide sequence: TGTGCCAGCAGCCAAGAGCGGGGGGAGTCCTACGAGCAGTACTTC.